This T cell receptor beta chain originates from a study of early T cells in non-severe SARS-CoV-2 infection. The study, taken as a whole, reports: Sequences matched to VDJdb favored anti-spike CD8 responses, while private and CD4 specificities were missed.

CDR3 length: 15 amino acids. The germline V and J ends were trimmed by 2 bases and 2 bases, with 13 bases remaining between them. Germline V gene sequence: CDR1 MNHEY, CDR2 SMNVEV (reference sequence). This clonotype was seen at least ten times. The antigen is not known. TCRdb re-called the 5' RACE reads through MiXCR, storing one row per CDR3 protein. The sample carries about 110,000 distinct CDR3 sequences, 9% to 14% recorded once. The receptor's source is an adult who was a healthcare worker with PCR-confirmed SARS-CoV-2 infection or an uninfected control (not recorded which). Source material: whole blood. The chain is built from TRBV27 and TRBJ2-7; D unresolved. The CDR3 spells CASSLGSGGPYEQYF. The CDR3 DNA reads TGTGCCAGCAGTTTAGGGTCAGGTGGTCCCTACGAGCAGTACTTC.